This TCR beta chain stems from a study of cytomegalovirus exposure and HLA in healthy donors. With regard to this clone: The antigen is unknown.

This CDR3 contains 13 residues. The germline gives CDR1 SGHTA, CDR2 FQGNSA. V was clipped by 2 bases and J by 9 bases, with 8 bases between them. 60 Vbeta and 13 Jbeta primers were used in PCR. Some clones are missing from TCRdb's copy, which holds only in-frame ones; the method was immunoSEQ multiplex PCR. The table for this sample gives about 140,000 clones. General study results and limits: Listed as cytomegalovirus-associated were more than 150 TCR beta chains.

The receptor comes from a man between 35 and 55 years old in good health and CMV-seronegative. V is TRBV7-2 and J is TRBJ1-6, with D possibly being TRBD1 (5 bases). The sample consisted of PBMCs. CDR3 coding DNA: TGTGCCAGCAGCTTATGGCAGGGTTCACCCCTCCACTTT. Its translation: CASSLWQGSPLHF.